This T cell receptor beta chain was identified during a study of blood T cell repertoires in COVID-19. The length of the CDR3 is 15 residues. Germline lookup yields CDR1 MNHNS and CDR2 SASEGT. Trimming cost V 2 bases and J 7 bases, with 14 bases left between them. Authors' data handling: Nucleated cell counts were estimated from reference gene primer amplification. Using immunoSEQ multiplex PCR, the repertoire was profiled, and TCRdb retains in-frame clones only, with some absent. V and J calls and clone size are as listed in that table; D and trimming were resolved from the DNA. The sample has 180,000 or so clones; approximately 85% are singletons.

This TCR derives from a woman aged 60-75 years with acute or convalescent COVID-19. Material for sequencing was peripheral blood. The gene calls are TRBV6-1 and TRBJ2-2, with D possibly TRBD1 on 6 matching bases. Here the CDR3 reads CASSEPGDTDGELFF. CDR3 DNA: TGTGCCAGCAGTGAACCAGGGGACACCGACGGGGAGCTGTTTTTT.